Below, one T cell receptor (beta chain) is given with its context. This record belongs to a study of T cell changes during pregnancy in multiple sclerosis. The CDR3 loop spans 15 amino acids. From germline, CDR1 is SGHNT and CDR2 YYREEE (reference sequence). V was clipped by 0 bases and J by 2 bases; unmatched bases: 3. Sequenced by immunoSEQ multiplex PCR; TCRdb stores in-frame clones only, minus some. The sample shows 58,000 or so clones, over 90% of them seen only once. The specimen was CD4+ T cells from peripheral blood mononuclear cells, collected in the third trimester of pregnancy. The sequence derives from a female donor with multiple sclerosis, enrolled in a pregnancy study. V usage is TRBV5-4 and J usage is TRBJ2-5, with 8 bases lining up with TRBD1. Written as DNA, the CDR3 is TGTGCCAGCAGCTTGGCAGGGACAGGACAAGAGACCCAGTACTTC. It is translated as CASSLAGTGQETQYF.